A selection of T cell receptor beta chains follows, all from one sample in a study of molecular identifiers for immune sequencing clone quantification. One entry per CDR3 protein results from TCRdb running MiXCR on the PCR reads. The sample lists approximately 60,000 distinct CDR3 sequences; around a fifth were seen once. The source material was naive CD8+ T cells from blood, with Jurkat cell RNA spiked in. The receptors were gathered from a human donor in good health. Some libraries in this study had Jurkat cell RNA spiked in. The CDR3 runs from the conserved cysteine through the conserved F or W. The order of the fields is V gene, D gene, clone size, J gene, CDR3 DNA, CDR3 protein. A D gene is named only where the DNA matches it firmly. Size values are once, few and many counts, or a class for expanded clones, and some rows have none.

>TRBV19|.|.|TRBJ2-5
TGTGCCAGTAGTGTCGGAGAGACCCAGTACTTC
CASSVGETQYF
>TRBV5-4|TRBD2|.|TRBJ2-2
TGTGCCAGCAGCGCTCTAGCGGGAGCCGGGGAGCTGTTTTTT
CASSALAGAGELFF
>TRBV29-1|.|.|TRBJ2-7
TGCAGCGTTGCATGGGGCTACGAGCAGTACTTC
CSVAWGYEQYF
>TRBV4-2|.|many|TRBJ2-5
TGTGCCAGCAGCCAAGATGGAGAGGGGACGGTAGCAGAGACCCAGTACTTC
CASSQDGEGTVAETQYF
>TRBV28|.|many|TRBJ1-5
TGTGCCAGCATCGAGAGGGTTTATAGCAATCAGCCCCAGCATTTT
CASIERVYSNQPQHF
>TRBV11-1|.|few|TRBJ2-7
TGTGCCAGCAGCTTCCCCCAAACTACCTACGAGCAGTACTTC
CASSFPQTTYEQYF
>TRBV19|.|many|TRBJ2-6
TGTGCCAGTAGGACAGGCCCCTCTGGGGCCAACGTCCTGACTTTC
CASRTGPSGANVLTF
>TRBV3-1|.|many|TRBJ2-3
TGTGCCAGCAGCCAAGAACTAGGGAAGAAGGATACGCAGTATTTT
CASSQELGKKDTQYF
>TRBV19|TRBD1|many|TRBJ1-5
TGTGCCAGTAGCGCTTCACAGGGGAATCAGCCCCAGCATTTT
CASSASQGNQPQHF
>TRBV5-6|TRBD2|many|TRBJ2-7
TGTGCCAGCAGCTTTGGGGCTAGCGGGAGGGCCGTCTACGAGCAGTACTTC
CASSFGASGRAVYEQYF
>TRBV27|TRBD2|.|TRBJ2-1
TGTGCCAGCAGTTTATCGCAGGCTAGCGGGAGTCTCTACAATGCGCAGTTCTTC
CASSLSQASGSLYNAQFF
>TRBV20-1|TRBD2|many|TRBJ2-1
TGCAGTGCGACTAGCGGGGAATCCTACAATGAGCAGTTCTTC
CSATSGESYNEQFF
>TRBV6-5|TRBD2|.|TRBJ2-1
TGTGCCAGCAGTTACCGGGGGGAAGGGACTACCAATGAGCAGTTCTTC
CASSYRGEGTTNEQFF
>TRBV28|.|many|TRBJ2-2
TGTGCCAGCAGTTTGGGAGCGGTATTAAATATGAACACCGGGGAGCTGTTTTTT
CASSLGAVLNMNTGELFF
>TRBV12-3/TRBV12-4|TRBD2|.|TRBJ2-7
TGTGCCAGCAGTTTAAGGAAATCTGGGAGGGAGAGCAACGAGCAGTACTTC
CASSLRKSGRESNEQYF
>TRBV27|TRBD1|many|TRBJ2-7
TGTGCCAGCAGTATGGCGGGACAGGGGTACGAGCAGTACTTC
CASSMAGQGYEQYF
>TRBV7-2|TRBD2|.|TRBJ2-2
TGTGCCAGCAGCTTCCCGTCTAGCGGGACGAACACCGGGGAGCTGTTTTTT
CASSFPSSGTNTGELFF
>TRBV29-1|TRBD1|many|TRBJ1-1
TGCAGCGGATCAGGGGGCCTCACTGAAGCTTTCTTT
CSGSGGLTEAFF
>TRBV7-9|.|many|TRBJ2-7
TGTGCCAGCAGCCCGGACAGGAGGGTCTACGAGCAGTACTTC
CASSPDRRVYEQYF
>TRBV6-1|TRBD1|few|TRBJ2-7
TGTGCCAGCAGTCGGTTACAGGGGACCCCCTACGAGCAGTACTTC
CASSRLQGTPYEQYF
>TRBV19|.|many|TRBJ2-7
TGTGCCAGTAGTATTAGCTATAGGGCAGGCTTAACCTACGAGCAGTACTTC
CASSISYRAGLTYEQYF
>TRBV5-1|TRBD1|many|TRBJ2-3
TGCGCCAGCAGCCCCCCTTGGGACAGGGGAGGCGGCACAGATACGCAGTATTTT
CASSPPWDRGGGTDTQYF
>TRBV11-1|TRBD2|.|TRBJ2-4
TGTGCCAGCAGCACCCGGACTAGCGGGGCCCTTAAAAACATTCAGTACTTC
CASSTRTSGALKNIQYF
>TRBV5-4|.|few|TRBJ2-5
TGTGCCAGCAGCAATTACGGGGATAGCGAGACCCAGTACTTC
CASSNYGDSETQYF
>TRBV27|.|.|TRBJ2-7
TGTGCCAGCAGTTCTAGAGGTTACGAGCAGTACTTC
CASSSRGYEQYF
>TRBV7-8|TRBD2|.|TRBJ2-7
TGTGCCAGCAGCTTTGGGACTAGCGGGAACGGCTACGAGCAGTACTTC
CASSFGTSGNGYEQYF
>TRBV4-1|TRBD1|many|TRBJ2-3
TGCGCCAGCAGACTCACAGGGGGCACCTACACAGATACGCAGTATTTT
CASRLTGGTYTDTQYF
>TRBV28|TRBD1|many|TRBJ2-7
TGTGCCAGCAGTTTCGGACAGGGGTTAGGTGAGCAGTACTTC
CASSFGQGLGEQYF
>TRBV11-2|.|many|TRBJ2-7
TGTGCCAGCAGCTTAGAGGTGTGGGGAGACACTCCCTACGAGCAGTACTTC
CASSLEVWGDTPYEQYF
>TRBV27|.|.|TRBJ2-2
TGTGCCAGCAGTCTAACGCCGGGAGTAATTCTCGGGGAGCTGTTTTTT
CASSLTPGVILGELFF
>TRBV23-1|.|many|TRBJ1-5
TGCGCCAGCAGTCAATCGTGCCGAAACCAGGGGAATCAGCCCCAGCATTTT
CASSQSCRNQGNQPQHF
>TRBV4-3|.|many|TRBJ2-7
TGCGCCAGCAGCCAAGATCGAGGGAGCTACGAGCAGTACTTC
CASSQDRGSYEQYF
>TRBV6-2/TRBV6-3|TRBD1|many|TRBJ2-6
TGTGCCAGCAGAGGACAGGGGGCGCTTGGGGCCAACGTCCTGACTTTC
CASRGQGALGANVLTF
>TRBV7-9|.|many|TRBJ2-7
TGTGCCAGCAGCTTGACGAGTTGGGAGCAGTACTTC
CASSLTSWEQYF
>TRBV27|TRBD2|many|TRBJ2-3
TGTGCCAGCAGTACCCAGACTAGCGAAGGCACAGATACGCAGTATTTT
CASSTQTSEGTDTQYF
>TRBV24-1|.|many|TRBJ2-7
TGTGCCACCAGTGGCAAAGGGGCGTACGAGCAGTACTTC
CATSGKGAYEQYF
>TRBV12-3/TRBV12-4|.|few|TRBJ2-1
TGTGCCAGCAGTTTAGCGTTCGCGGGAGAGCAGTTCTTC
CASSLAFAGEQFF
>TRBV12-3/TRBV12-4|TRBD1|few|TRBJ1-4
TGTGCCAGCAGTCTCACAAGACAGGGCGCCCTCCTTAATGAAAAACTGTTTTTT
CASSLTRQGALLNEKLFF
>TRBV9|.|many|TRBJ2-3
TGTGCCAGCAGCCCTTATTTGGGGGGGGCTAGCACAGATACGCAGTATTTT
CASSPYLGGASTDTQYF
>TRBV7-8|.|few|TRBJ1-4
TGTGCCAGCAGCTGGATCAATGAAAAACTGTTTTTT
CASSWINEKLFF